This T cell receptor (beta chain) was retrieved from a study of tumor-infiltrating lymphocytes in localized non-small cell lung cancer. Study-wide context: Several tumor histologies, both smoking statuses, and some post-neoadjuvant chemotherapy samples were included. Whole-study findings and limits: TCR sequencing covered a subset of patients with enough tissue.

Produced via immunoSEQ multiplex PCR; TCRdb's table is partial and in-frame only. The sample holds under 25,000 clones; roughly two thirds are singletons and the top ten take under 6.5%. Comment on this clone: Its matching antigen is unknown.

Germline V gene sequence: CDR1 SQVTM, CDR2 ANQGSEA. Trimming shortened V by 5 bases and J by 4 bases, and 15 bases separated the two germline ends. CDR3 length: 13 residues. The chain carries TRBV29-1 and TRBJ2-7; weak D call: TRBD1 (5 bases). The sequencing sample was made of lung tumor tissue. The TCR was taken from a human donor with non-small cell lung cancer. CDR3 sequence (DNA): TGCAGCGTTTTTGTAGGGGTAGGGTACGAGCAGTACTTC. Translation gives CSVFVGVGYEQYF.